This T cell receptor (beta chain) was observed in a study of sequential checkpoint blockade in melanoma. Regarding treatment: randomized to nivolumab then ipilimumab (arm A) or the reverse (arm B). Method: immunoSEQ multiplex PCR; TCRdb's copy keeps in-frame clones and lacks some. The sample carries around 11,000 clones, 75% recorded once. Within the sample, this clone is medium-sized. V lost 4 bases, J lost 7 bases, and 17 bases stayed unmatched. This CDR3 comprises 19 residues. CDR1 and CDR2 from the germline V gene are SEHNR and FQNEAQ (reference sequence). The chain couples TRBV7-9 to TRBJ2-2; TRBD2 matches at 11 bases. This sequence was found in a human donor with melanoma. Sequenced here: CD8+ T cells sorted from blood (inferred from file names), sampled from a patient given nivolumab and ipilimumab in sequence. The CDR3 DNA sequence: TGTGCCAGCAGCTCAATGACTAGCGGGGTCTATTTGGCAGGCGGGGAGCTGTTTTTT. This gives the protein CASSSMTSGVYLAGGELFF.